The clone carrying this T cell receptor (beta chain) appeared once. What it recognizes is unknown. PCR involved 60 Vbeta and 13 Jbeta primers. Here immunoSEQ multiplex PCR was the method, and the copy in TCRdb shows in-frame clones only, minus some. The sample shows 35,000 to 45,000 clones, around 73% of them seen only once. This entry belongs to a study of cytomegalovirus exposure and HLA in healthy donors. Findings of the study overall: A link between a missense DCLRE1C variant and TCR beta V- and J-gene trimming emerged from a later analysis. Analysis performed later found about 18,000 TCR beta sequences associated with HLA alleles at 0.05 false discovery rate. Data from an earlier analysis indicated that most TCR beta V segments were productive either about 90% or about 30% of the time. The number of N-insertions in an Asian-associated ancestry cluster was reportedly below the roughly 700-donor mean in a later analysis.

The CDR3 loop spans 13 amino acids. Germline CDR1 SGHAT, CDR2 FQDESV (reference sequence). The ends lost 3 bases at V and 7 bases at J; junction bases unmatched: 5. This TCR came from a woman younger than 45 in good health and CMV-seronegative. The rearrangement links TRBV11-1 to TRBJ1-2, with 7 bases aligning to TRBD1. Sequencing was done on a sample of PBMCs. CDR3 sequence: CASSLNRGAGYTF. Written as DNA, the CDR3 is TGTGCCAGCAGCTTGAACAGGGGAGCTGGCTACACCTTC.